Below, 20 T cell receptor beta chains from the same sample are listed, as sequenced in a study of T cell responses to AZD1222 COVID-19 vaccine (dated by TCRdb to the early 2020s). Receptors were amplified or captured by the immunoSEQ multiplex PCR assay. In its TCRdb copy, this immuneACCESS table keeps in-frame sequences only and misses some clones. Where compared with another copy, unresolved V genes explain less than half of these, and the others have no known cause. Across this sample there are 150,000 to 180,000 clones, with less than 90% seen only once. 5.5% to 8.5% of the sample is taken by the ten largest. The intended sense of this specimen's time point label: sample from adult after SARS-CoV-2 infection, after symptom onset. This material consisted of peripheral blood, taken after recovery from COVID-19. These receptors all come from an adult who had recovered from COVID-19.

The chain recombines TRBV28 with TRBJ1-5; 8 nucleotides align to TRBD1. Germline CDR1 reads MDHEN; CDR2 reads SYDVKM. This CDR3 has 17 amino acids. Trimming cost V 6 bases and J 1 base; bases outside gene matches: 11. The CDR3 loop is CASSLWRGQASNQPQHF. Here the CDR3 DNA reads TGTGCCAGCAGCCTATGGAGGGGACAGGCCAGCAATCAGCCCCAGCATTTT.

The V call is TRBV6-2 or TRBV6-3, the J call TRBJ2-1; no firm D call. Germline CDR1 MNHEY, CDR2 SVGEGT. Trimming pared 5 bases from V and 3 bases from J, leaving 8 bases between. This CDR3 is 13 amino acids long. CDR3 region: CASSTDVYNEQFF. For the CDR3, the DNA is TGTGCCAGCAGTACCGATGTCTACAATGAGCAGTTCTTC.

The genes are TRBV7-9 and TRBJ1-6, with 8 nucleotides matching TRBD1. Germline CDR1 is SEHNR and CDR2 is FQNEAQ (reference sequence). The V gene end was trimmed by 5 bases and the J gene end by 10 bases; junction bases not matched to a gene: 10. The CDR3 totals 15 residues. CDR3 in DNA: TGTGCCAGCAGCCCACTGACAGGGGTTAAATCACCCCTCCACTTT. As protein: CASSPLTGVKSPLHF.

The chain uses TRBV25-1 and TRBJ2-7; D is ambiguous. CDR3 length: 16 amino acids. Germline CDR1 reads MGHDK; CDR2 reads SYGVNS. V was cut by 6 bases and J by 3 bases, with 21 bases left in between. Here the CDR3 DNA reads TGTGCCAGCAGGCCTACAAGGCCAACCCCGAGCTACGAGCAGTACTTC. Translation gives CASRPTRPTPSYEQYF.

The chain links TRBV19 to TRBJ2-1; 7 nucleotides line up with TRBD2. With V trimmed by 1 base and J by 8 bases, 8 bases remained unmatched. This CDR3 comprises 15 residues. Germline V lookup: CDR1 LNHDA, CDR2 SQIVND (reference sequence). Here the CDR3 DNA reads TGTGCCAGTAGTATAGGCCGGAGCGGGGAGTATGAGCAGTTCTTC. Translated: CASSIGRSGEYEQFF.

J is TRBJ2-5 and V is TRBV18; D could derive from TRBD1 or TRBD2 (5 bases each). Trimming shortened V by 5 bases and J by 2 bases, and 12 bases separated the two germline ends. The CDR3 totals 14 residues. Germline V gene lookup returns CDR1 KGHSH and CDR2 LQKENI. The CDR3 spells CASSTGRFQETQYF. CDR3 DNA: TGTGCCAGCTCAACGGGACGGTTTCAAGAGACCCAGTACTTC.

The rearrangement uses TRBV6-2 or TRBV6-3 and TRBJ2-3, with 16 bases identical to TRBD2. The CDR3 has 21 amino acids. V lost 2 bases, J lost 4 bases, and 15 bases stayed unmatched. The V gene's germline CDR1 is MNHEY and CDR2 SVGEGT. The CDR3 DNA is TGTGCCAGCAGTTACCCTACCCGTAAGGGGACTAGCGGGGGGGCCTCAGATACGCAGTATTTT. Protein sequence: CASSYPTRKGTSGGASDTQYF.

The V gene is TRBV10-3, the J gene TRBJ2-2; 16 bases agree with TRBD2. CDR1 and CDR2 from the germline V gene are ENHRY and SYGVKD. V lost 8 bases to trimming and J lost 4 bases; unmatched junction nucleotides: 7. The CDR3 runs 17 residues. CDR3 nucleotide sequence: TGTGCCATCGCACCGGGACTAGCGGGGGGGGGCACCGGGGAGCTGTTTTTT. It yields the protein CAIAPGLAGGGTGELFF.

V gene TRBV2 combines with J gene TRBJ2-5; 12 bases fit TRBD2. The CDR3 totals 16 residues. With 7 bases clipped from V and 5 bases from J, the junction kept 11 bases outside the gene matches. Germline CDR1 and CDR2: SNHLY and FYNNEI. This CDR3 is CASTRLAGAPGETQYF. CDR3 bases: TGTGCCAGCACCCGACTAGCGGGGGCCCCAGGGGAGACCCAGTACTTC.

The chain links TRBV27 to TRBJ2-7; D gene uncertain. CDR1 is MNHEY, CDR2 SMNVEV, per germline (reference sequence). The CDR3 consists of 14 residues. V was shortened by 2 bases and J by 1 base, with 9 bases between the two germline ends. The CDR3 DNA reads TGTGCCAGCAGTTTACCGGGTTCTTCCTACGAGCAGTACTTC. This codes for CASSLPGSSYEQYF.

The chain combines TRBV5-1 with TRBJ1-4, with D possibly TRBD1 on 6 matching bases. Trimming took 4 bases from V and 6 from J, leaving 13 bases between them. Per the germline V gene, CDR1 is SGHRS and CDR2 is YFSETQ. CDR3 length: 14 amino acids. In nucleotides, the CDR3 is TGCGCCAGCAGCCCGGAGGGGGTTCATGAAAAACTGTTTTTT. This gives the protein CASSPEGVHEKLFF.

The rearrangement uses TRBV7-2 and TRBJ2-2; D uncertain. V dropped 7 bases and J dropped 0 bases, with 18 bases sitting between them. The V gene's germline CDR1 is SGHTA and CDR2 FQGNSA. The CDR3 contains 17 residues. CDR3 sequence (DNA): TGTGCCAGCACCCCATTGGGTTTTGGCTCGAACACCGGGGAGCTGTTTTTT. Amino acids: CASTPLGFGSNTGELFF.

The V and J genes are TRBV7-2 and TRBJ1-6; D is possibly TRBD1 (5 bases). V shed 8 bases and J shed 1 base, with 9 bases lying between them. CDR1 is SGHTA, CDR2 FQGNSA, per germline. The CDR3 consists of 14 residues. CDR3: CASGAGSYNSPLHF. For the CDR3, the DNA is TGTGCCAGCGGGGCAGGGTCCTATAATTCACCCCTCCACTTT.

This clone was counted a single time. The CDR3 nucleotides are TGTGCCAGCAGCGTAGCAGGGACACACACAGATACGCAGTATTTT. Protein: CASSVAGTHTDTQYF. The chain links TRBV9 to TRBJ2-3; D may be TRBD1 (6 bases). The CDR3 totals 15 residues. V shed 0 bases and J shed 2 bases, with 10 bases lying between them. Looked up from germline, CDR1 is SGDLS and CDR2 is YYNGEE.

This chain uses TRBV6-1 with TRBJ1-2; D remains unclear. The CDR3 extends over 14 amino acids. V lost 2 bases and J 1 base, leaving 8 bases between the germline ends. The V gene's germline CDR1 is MNHNS and CDR2 SASEGT. This chain's CDR3 is CASSEQLGNYGYTF. The CDR3 nucleotides read TGTGCCAGCAGTGAACAGCTGGGTAACTATGGCTACACCTTC.

V gene TRBV4-2 combines with J gene TRBJ1-1; D uncertain. Germline V lookup: CDR1 LGHNA, CDR2 YNFKEQ. Between the trimmed V and J ends, which lost 1 base and 0 bases, there was a span of 12 bases. The CDR3 extends over 16 amino acids. The CDR3: CASSQAQHLMNTEAFF. In DNA form, the CDR3 reads TGTGCCAGCAGCCAAGCTCAGCACCTCATGAACACTGAAGCTTTCTTT.

V gene TRBV28 combines with J gene TRBJ2-5; D unresolved. The CDR3 totals 15 residues. V was cut by 5 bases and J by 2 bases, with 15 bases left in between. From germline, CDR1 is MDHEN and CDR2 SYDVKM. CDR3 residues: CASSTLGPGQETQYF. Here the CDR3 DNA reads TGTGCCAGCAGTACCCTTGGCCCTGGGCAAGAGACCCAGTACTTC.

The chain uses TRBV7-9 and TRBJ2-7, with 10 bases matching TRBD1. CDR1 and CDR2 from the germline V gene are SEHNR and FQNEAQ (reference sequence). The CDR3 consists of 15 residues. Unmatched junction bases numbered 8, after V lost 3 bases and J lost 6 bases. In DNA form, the CDR3 reads TGTGCCAGCAGCTTTCCGCGACAGGGGGCTGGCGAGCAGTACTTC. This sequence encodes CASSFPRQGAGEQYF.

The V and J genes are TRBV5-1 and TRBJ2-3; TRBD2 aligns across 11 bases. Germline trimming cut 0 bases from V and 6 bases from J; bases unmatched to any gene: 6. Germline loops: CDR1 SGHRS, CDR2 YFSETQ. This CDR3 comprises 16 residues. The CDR3 here is CASSLDSGGAGDTQYF. CDR3 DNA sequence: TGCGCCAGCAGCTTGGATAGCGGGGGGGCCGGGGATACGCAGTATTTT.

The chain links TRBV13 to TRBJ1-1; no firm D call. Germline V gives CDR1 PRHDT, CDR2 FYEKMQ (reference sequence). Trimming pared 1 base from V and 6 bases from J, leaving 12 bases between. This CDR3 region has 14 residues. CDR3 in DNA: TGTGCCAGCAGCTTAGTGAGGACGGGATCTGAAGCTTTCTTT. Encoded protein: CASSLVRTGSEAFF.